This entry is about one T cell receptor (beta chain). The record originates from a study of CD8+ T cells in alopecia areata. Sequencing templates came from extracted RNA that was reverse transcribed into cDNA. This table comes from immunoSEQ multiplex PCR, and its TCRdb copy is limited to in-frame clones, with some not included. The table shows 100,000 to 120,000 clones, with approximately 63% occurring only once. V dropped 3 bases and J dropped 8; count of bases not matched to a gene: 8. Germline loops: CDR1 LNHDA, CDR2 SQIVND (reference sequence). This CDR3 is 15 amino acids long. The chain couples TRBV19 to TRBJ2-1, with TRBD1 matching over 9 bases. The TCR was taken from a human donor in good health. The sample was CD8+ T cells sorted from blood. As DNA, the CDR3 is TGTGCCAGTAGTATTGCGGGACAGGGATTTGATGAGCAGTTCTTC. The encoded protein is CASSIAGQGFDEQFF.